This passage covers 2 T cell receptor beta chains from one sample sequenced in a study of CD8+ T cells in alopecia areata. Investigators isolated RNA and reverse transcribed it into cDNA to act as the sequencing template. Clones were sequenced by immunoSEQ multiplex PCR, and TCRdb holds only the in-frame ones, with some missing. This repertoire holds around 100,000 clones, and none appear only once. Input material: lesional skin. The receptors were sampled from a C3H/HeJ mouse with alopecia areata. Strain haplotype at MHC: H2-k.

This clone was observed at least ten times. Gene labels here are mouse ones. Coverage ceases 4 residues before the CDR3 finishes, and the germline J gene fills in the end. This sequence joins TRBV19 and TRBJ2-1; tentative D call: TRBD1 (6 bases). CDR3 length equals 13 residues. Germline V lookup: CDR1 FNHDT, CDR2 SITEND (reference sequence). The chain's CDR3 is CASSITGNAEQFF. Partial CDR3 DNA: TGTGCCAGCAGTATAACAGGGAACGCT.

This clone was observed a few times. The listed genes are named as in mouse. The CDR3 end is not reached by the read, which stops 4 residues before it; the germline J gene fills it in. The V and J genes are TRBV13-3 and TRBJ2-5; a weak D match, TRBD2 (6 bases). The CDR3 is made up of 13 amino acids. Germline CDR1 and CDR2: NNHDY and SYVADS. Trimming stripped 9 bases from V and 3 bases from J, with 14 bases between. CDR3 DNA, as far as it was read: TGTGCCACCCACTGGGTAGGTCAAGAC. The encoded protein is CATHWVGQD. The complete CDR3 protein is CATHWVGQDTQYF.